The present T cell receptor beta chain was sequenced within a study of Ad26.COV2.S vaccination and SARS-CoV-2 variants. Germline assignment: CDR1 MNHEY and CDR2 SVGAGI. Trimming shortened V by 4 bases and J by 4 bases, and 7 bases separated the two germline ends. This CDR3 has 12 amino acids. Treatment described: some 20 received Ad26.COV2.S at low or high dose, single or two shots; roughly five received placebo; per-sample allocation not given. All samples were drawn on day 63, counting from the first vaccine or placebo injection. TCRdb's table, derived via immunoSEQ multiplex PCR, lists solely in-frame clones and lacks some. The sample consists of a few hundred thousand clones, approximately 88% of them appearing once.

This receptor was taken from a person aged 18-60 years who received the Ad26.COV2.S COVID-19 vaccine or a placebo. V is TRBV6-5 and J is TRBJ2-5; D ambiguous. The sequences come from peripheral blood, collected in a trial of Ad26.COV2.S vaccine versus placebo. The CDR3 here is CASSLSRETQYF. The CDR3 region has the DNA TGTGCCAGCAGTTTAAGTCGAGAGACCCAGTACTTC.